The rows below give T cell receptor beta chains drawn from one sample of a study of spatial heterogeneity in lung cancer. A single record per CDR3 protein comes from TCRdb applying MiXCR to the 5' RACE reads. Of under 45,000 distinct CDR3 sequences in the sample, just over 7.5% were seen once. Sequenced material: PBMCs, taken at follow-up. The receptors shown here come from a male donor with early-stage non-small cell lung cancer. The CDR3 runs from the conserved cysteine through the conserved F or W. D genes are given only for firm matches. Expanded clones get a size class; other rows say once, few or many, or leave the size out.

v_gene	j_gene	abundance	d_gene	CDR3aa	CDR3nt
TRBV2	TRBJ1-1	many	TRBD1	CASRDREADTEAFF	TGTGCCAGCAGGGACAGGGAGGCGGACACTGAAGCTTTCTTT
TRBV7-2	TRBJ2-3	many	TRBD2	CASSLAGGGARDTQYF	TGTGCCAGCAGCTTAGCGGGCGGGGGGGCGAGAGATACGCAGTATTTT
TRBV29-1	TRBJ2-7	many	.	CSVEAPGSYEQYF	TGCAGCGTTGAAGCTCCGGGATCCTACGAGCAGTACTTC
TRBV14	TRBJ1-1	many	.	CASSQVPPDRNTEAFF	TGTGCCAGCAGCCAAGTACCTCCGGACAGGAACACTGAAGCTTTCTTT
TRBV7-9	TRBJ2-2	many	.	CASSDQPGSTGELFF	TGTGCCAGCAGCGACCAGCCAGGGAGCACCGGGGAGCTGTTTTTT
TRBV5-1	TRBJ2-1	many	TRBD1	CASSLLGQTYNEQFF	TGCGCCAGCAGCCTCTTGGGACAGACCTACAATGAGCAGTTCTTC
TRBV18	TRBJ2-6	many	.	CASSPRAGMATGANVLTF	TGTGCCAGCTCACCGAGGGCAGGGATGGCCACAGGGGCCAACGTCCTGACTTTC
TRBV7-6	TRBJ2-1	medium-sized	.	CASSLKTSSNEQFF	TGTGCCAGCAGCTTAAAAACCTCGAGCAATGAGCAGTTCTTC
TRBV6-2/TRBV6-3	TRBJ2-3	many	TRBD1	CASSYPTGVGTDTQYF	TGTGCCAGCAGTTATCCGACAGGGGTGGGCACAGATACGCAGTATTTT
TRBV5-1	TRBJ2-1	many	.	CASSLWGSSNEQFF	TGCGCCAGCAGCTTGTGGGGGAGCTCCAATGAGCAGTTCTTC
TRBV19	TRBJ1-6	many	.	CASREPGGRTDSPLHF	TGTGCCAGTCGGGAGCCCGGAGGGAGAACCGATTCACCCCTCCACTTT
TRBV6-2/TRBV6-3	TRBJ2-3	many	.	CASSYSGLLGAHTQYF	TGTGCCAGCAGTTACTCGGGGCTCCTCGGGGCCCATACGCAGTATTTT
TRBV10-1	TRBJ2-1	many	TRBD1	CASSEGTGSSYNEQFF	TGCGCCAGCAGTGAGGGGACAGGGAGCTCCTACAATGAGCAGTTCTTC
TRBV7-9	TRBJ2-6	many	.	CASTRTVGGSGANVLTF	TGTGCCAGCACCCGGACAGTGGGGGGTTCTGGGGCCAACGTCCTGACTTTC
TRBV5-1	TRBJ2-5	many	.	CASSPGSPRSETQYF	TGCGCCAGCAGCCCGGGAAGCCCTAGATCCGAGACCCAGTACTTC
TRBV7-2	TRBJ2-3	many	.	CASSFALSTDTQYF	TGTGCCAGCAGCTTCGCCTTAAGCACAGATACGCAGTATTTT
TRBV9	TRBJ2-7	many	.	CASSLRGGPGYEQYF	TGTGCCAGCAGCCTTAGAGGGGGGCCCGGGTACGAGCAGTACTTC
TRBV2	TRBJ2-3	many	.	CASTSFGTDTQYF	TGTGCCAGCACTAGCTTCGGCACAGATACGCAGTATTTT
TRBV9	TRBJ2-3	many	.	CASSARTLPLGPPDTQYF	TGTGCCAGCAGCGCCCGCACCCTCCCATTGGGTCCGCCAGATACGCAGTATTTT
TRBV7-2	TRBJ1-2	many	.	CASSIARTDLYGYTF	TGTGCCAGCAGCATAGCCCGGACAGACCTCTATGGCTACACCTTC
TRBV6-1	TRBJ2-5	many	TRBD2	CASSEKVVAGRQETQYF	TGTGCCAGCAGTGAAAAGGTGGTAGCGGGAAGACAAGAGACCCAGTACTTC
TRBV12-5	TRBJ2-2	many	.	CASGLNTGIGELFF	TGTGCTAGTGGTTTGAATACAGGGATCGGGGAGCTGTTTTTT
TRBV5-1	TRBJ1-3	many	.	CASSLGVAGNTIYF	TGCGCCAGCAGCTTAGGGGTTGCTGGAAACACCATATATTTT
TRBV3-1	TRBJ2-2	many	.	CASRSLGGELFF	TGTGCCAGCCGATCTCTCGGCGGGGAGCTGTTTTTT
TRBV5-1	TRBJ1-5	many	.	CASSLSSNQPQHF	TGCGCCAGCAGCTTAAGTAGCAATCAGCCCCAGCATTTT
TRBV12-3/TRBV12-4	TRBJ2-2	few	.	CASILDETGELFF	TGTGCCAGCATCCTGGATGAGACCGGGGAGCTGTTTTTT
TRBV6-5	TRBJ2-7	many	.	CASSYGQDGSTYEQYF	TGTGCCAGCAGTTACGGGCAGGATGGCTCCACCTACGAGCAGTACTTC
TRBV12-3/TRBV12-4	TRBJ2-2	few	.	CASSLAGFAGELFF	TGTGCCAGCAGTTTAGCTGGGTTCGCCGGGGAGCTGTTTTTT
TRBV27	TRBJ2-2	.	TRBD2	CASRGLGAGELFF	TGTGCCAGCAGGGGACTAGGGGCCGGGGAGCTGTTTTTT
TRBV20-1	TRBJ1-4	many	.	CSAPKGGEGEKLFF	TGCAGTGCCCCAAAGGGGGGCGAAGGGGAAAAACTGTTTTTT
TRBV7-2	TRBJ1-2	.	TRBD1	CASSLEQGRSGYTF	TGTGCCAGCAGCCTTGAACAGGGGCGGTCTGGCTACACCTTC
TRBV12-3/TRBV12-4	TRBJ2-5	many	TRBD1	CASSHRTGGKTQYF	TGTGCCAGCAGTCATCGGACAGGGGGAAAGACCCAGTACTTC
TRBV11-2	TRBJ2-3	many	.	CASSLEWETDTQYF	TGTGCCAGCAGCTTAGAATGGGAGACAGATACGCAGTATTTT
TRBV5-1	TRBJ2-7	many	.	CASSYRWGQGANYEQYF	TGCGCCAGCAGCTACCGTTGGGGTCAAGGGGCCAACTACGAGCAGTACTTC
TRBV7-9	TRBJ2-3	.	.	CASSFEWGEGTDTQYF	TGTGCCAGCAGCTTTGAGTGGGGCGAGGGCACAGATACGCAGTATTTT
TRBV5-6	TRBJ1-2	.	TRBD1	CASSLTGAPGGYTF	TGTGCCAGCAGCTTGACAGGGGCCCCGGGAGGCTACACCTTC
TRBV5-1	TRBJ2-5	many	TRBD2	CASSSVLAGGLETQYF	TGCGCCAGCAGCTCGGTACTAGCGGGGGGGCTTGAGACCCAGTACTTC
TRBV5-4	TRBJ1-1	many	.	CASSFKGGLTEAFF	TGTGCCAGCAGCTTCAAGGGCGGACTTACTGAAGCTTTCTTT
TRBV6-6	TRBJ2-5	many	TRBD1	CASSTPDRGRETQYF	TGTGCCAGCAGTACCCCGGACAGGGGAAGGGAGACCCAGTACTTC
TRBV6-6	TRBJ2-1	many	TRBD2	CASSYSGLAGVYNEQFF	TGTGCCAGCAGTTACTCCGGCCTGGCGGGGGTCTACAATGAGCAGTTCTTC
TRBV5-4	TRBJ2-7	many	TRBD2	CASSSGLRTYEQYF	TGTGCCAGCAGCTCGGGACTAAGAACCTACGAGCAGTACTTC
TRBV2	TRBJ1-1	.	.	CASSGTSLMNTEAFF	TGTGCCAGCAGCGGGACAAGCCTCATGAACACTGAAGCTTTCTTT